This T cell receptor beta chain was identified in a study of blood T cells in healthy people across ages. Primers used in a second PCR of about 6 to 11 cycles were a sample-barcoded 5' primer and a J-beta primer mix. TCRdb reprocessed the 5' RACE reads with MiXCR, giving one entry per CDR3 protein. The sample holds about 900,000 distinct CDR3 sequences, around 48% seen once. This clonotype was seen at least ten times. The authors extracted at least 6 micrograms of total RNA per sample. The CDR3 length is 15 residues. Trimming left V 1 base short and J 7 bases short, with 11 bases between. The sequence derives from a man aged 25-45 years in good health. The V and J genes are TRBV12-3 or TRBV12-4 and TRBJ1-6; D perhaps matches TRBD1 (6 bases). The sequenced sample consisted of blood. Written as DNA, the CDR3 is TGTGCCAGCAGTTTAGGGGGGGCGAGGAATTCACCCCTCCACTTT. As protein: CASSLGGARNSPLHF.